These 5 T cell receptor beta chains were all obtained from the same sample, sequenced in a study of cytomegalovirus exposure and HLA in healthy donors. 13 Jbeta primers and 60 Vbeta primers were used for the PCR. Sequencing used immunoSEQ multiplex PCR; TCRdb keeps in-frame clones, though not all of them. Of about 160,000 clones detected, approximately 84% appear once; the ten largest clones hold about 2.9%. The material sequenced was PBMCs. Receptors originate from a woman between 45 and 60 years old in good health and CMV-seropositive.

The chain carries TRBV5-4 and TRBJ1-2; tentative D call: TRBD1 (5 bases). The CDR3 totals 16 residues. In germline, CDR1 is SGHNT, CDR2 YYREEE (reference sequence). Trimming removed 0 bases at V and 3 bases at J, with 15 bases between. CDR3 protein: CASSLAEGEEDYGYTF. DNA of the CDR3: TGTGCCAGCAGCTTGGCCGAAGGGGAAGAAGACTATGGCTACACCTTC.

This clone was picked up one time. The rearrangement joins TRBV10-3 to TRBJ1-5; weak D call: TRBD1 (5 bases). CDR3 length equals 15 residues. The germline V gene has CDR1 ENHRY and CDR2 SYGVKD. Trimming pared 0 bases from V and 3 bases from J, leaving 9 bases between. CDR3 DNA sequence: TGTGCCATCAGTGAGTCTTCGGGGGACAATCAGCCCCAGCATTTT. Protein product: CAISESSGDNQPQHF.

This rearrangement joins TRBV21-1 to TRBJ1-1; the D call TRBD1 from the table was never checked on the DNA. TRBV21-1 is a recognized pseudogene. This CDR3 contains 14 residues. CDR3 bases: TGTGCCAGCAGCAGGATGGACAGGGCTACTGAAGCTTTCTTT. Translating gives CASSRMDRATEAFF.

The rearrangement links TRBV2 to TRBJ1-5; D ambiguous. CDR1 and CDR2 (germline): SNHLY, FYNNEI. V gave up 4 bases and J gave up 1 base, with 8 bases separating them. The CDR3 has 14 amino acids. The CDR3 DNA sequence: TGTGCCAGCAGTGGGGCGGGGAGCAATCAGCCCCAGCATTTT. It encodes CASSGAGSNQPQHF.

The rearrangement joins TRBV9 to TRBJ2-1, with D perhaps matching TRBD2 (6 bases). V lost 4 bases to trimming and J lost 10 bases, with 15 bases between them. The CDR3 covers 13 residues. Germline V gives CDR1 SGDLS, CDR2 YYNGEE. CDR3 amino acids: CASSHPTSEEQFF. The CDR3 coding sequence is TGTGCCAGCAGCCACCCGACTAGTGAGGAGCAGTTCTTC.